These 31 T cell receptor beta chains share one sample of origin, sequenced in a study of blood T cells in healthy people across ages. The second PCR ran 7 to 11 cycles with a sample-barcoded 5' primer and J-beta primers. TCRdb independently ran MiXCR on the 5' RACE reads; one entry per CDR3 protein. Among more than 1 million distinct CDR3 sequences listed, more than 35% were seen once. The sequenced sample was blood. Receptors were obtained from an older woman in good health.

The chain recombines TRBV6-2 or TRBV6-3 with TRBJ1-5, with D perhaps matching TRBD1 (6 bases). The CDR3 covers 12 residues. CDR1 is MNHEY and CDR2 is SVGEGT in the germline V gene. Deletions cut 2 bases from V and 14 bases from J, with 13 bases between. CDR3: CASSYGGSVEHF. The CDR3 DNA reads as TGTGCCAGCAGTTACGGGGGCTCGGTTGAGCATTTT.

This chain connects TRBV20-1 to TRBJ2-3, with 9 bases fitting TRBD1. V lost 5 bases, J lost 2 bases, and 14 bases stayed unmatched. Germline CDR1 is DFQATT and CDR2 is SNEGSKA (reference sequence). The CDR3 length is 17 residues. The CDR3 DNA follows: TGCAGTGCTCCCCCCCCGGGACACAGGGGGCACACAGATACGCAGTATTTT. This sequence encodes CSAPPPGHRGHTDTQYF.

V is TRBV20-1 and J is TRBJ2-1; D may be TRBD2 (7 bases). The CDR3 totals 15 residues. Looked up from germline, CDR1 is DFQATT and CDR2 is SNEGSKA (reference sequence). With 3 bases removed from V and 4 bases from J, the gap between germline ends came to 16 bases. The CDR3 DNA is TGCAGTGCTAGCAGGGGCGGGACTACTTACAATGAGCAGTTCTTC. Amino acid sequence: CSASRGGTTYNEQFF.

The rearrangement links TRBV20-1 to TRBJ2-4; D is uncertain. TRBJ2-7 matches the DNA end more closely, so the J call is doubtful. Per the germline V gene, CDR1 is DFQATT and CDR2 is SNEGSKA (reference sequence). CDR3 length: 13 amino acids. CDR3 protein: CSASWADPYEQYF. The CDR3 DNA follows: TGCAGTGCTAGTTGGGCCGACCCCTACGAGCAGTACTTC.

J is TRBJ2-4 and V is TRBV20-1; D gene ambiguous. The closer fit of TRBJ2-7 to the DNA end suggests the J call may be wrong. The CDR3 covers 12 residues. Germline V gene data show CDR1 as DFQATT and CDR2 as SNEGSKA (reference sequence). The CDR3 DNA sequence: TGCAGTGCTAGAGATGACGCATACGAGCAGTACTTC. Its translation: CSARDDAYEQYF.

A single count supports this clonotype. The V and J genes are TRBV10-3 and TRBJ2-4; weak D call: TRBD2 (5 bases). The tail of the sequence fits TRBJ2-7 better, so the J call may be wrong. CDR3 length: 12 amino acids. CDR1 and CDR2 from the germline V gene are ENHRY and SYGVKD. The CDR3 DNA reads TGTGCCATTCAGGCGCCTGCGGGCGAGCAGTACTTC. Its protein is CAIQAPAGEQYF.

The CDR3 loop is CSAWGREDNEQFF. CDR3 DNA: TGCAGTGCTTGGGGGAGGGAGGATAATGAGCAGTTCTTC. The chain recombines TRBV20-1 with TRBJ2-1, with 7 bases matching TRBD2. Germline loops: CDR1 DFQATT, CDR2 SNEGSKA (reference sequence). V dropped 5 bases and J dropped 7; count of bases not matched to a gene: 8. The CDR3 totals 13 residues.

This clonotype showed up just once. The chain is built from TRBV4-1 and TRBJ1-1; D possibly corresponds to TRBD1 (5 bases). Trimming left V 4 bases short and J 0 bases short, with 9 bases between. The CDR3 is 14 residues long. The germline V gene has CDR1 MGHRA and CDR2 YSYEKL. The CDR3 DNA follows: TGCGCCAGCAGCCTGGGACTCGTGAACACTGAAGCTTTCTTT. The encoded protein is CASSLGLVNTEAFF.

This clonotype has only a few counts. The chain has TRBV9 and TRBJ2-7; the D gene is possibly TRBD2 (5 bases). CDR3 length: 15 residues. Germline V gene sequence: CDR1 SGDLS, CDR2 YYNGEE. The V gene lost 0 bases and the J gene lost 6 bases, with 16 bases spanning the gap. CDR3 DNA sequence: TGTGCCAGCAGCGTAGTGGGCGACCCGGGAAGCGAGCAGTACTTC. The encoded protein is CASSVVGDPGSEQYF. The complete variable domain, with remaining parts taken from reference TRBV9 and TRBJ2-7, reads DSGVTQTPKHLITATGQRVTLRCSPRSGDLSVYWYQQSLDQGLQFLIQYYNGEERAKGNILERFSAQQFPDLHSELNLSSLELGDSALYFCASSVVGDPGSEQYFGPGTRLTVT.

This clonotype occurred a few times. The rearrangement joins TRBV2 to TRBJ2-7; tentative D call: TRBD2 (6 bases). The end of the DNA aligns better with TRBJ2-5, so the J call may be wrong. Germline-derived CDR1 and CDR2 are SNHLY and FYNNEI. The CDR3 covers 12 residues. Written as DNA, the CDR3 is TGTGCCAGCGGGGACTTCGGAGAGACCCAGTACTTC. This codes for CASGDFGETQYF.

J is TRBJ1-2 and V is TRBV27; the D is unclear. From germline, CDR1 is MNHEY and CDR2 SMNVEV (reference sequence). The V end lost 2 bases, the J end lost 0 bases, and 10 bases lay between the germline ends. This CDR3 has 15 residues. The CDR3, as DNA: TGTGCCAGCAGTTTACGGGCCAGAACTAACTATGGCTACACCTTC. This translates into CASSLRARTNYGYTF.

This clonotype was detected only a few times. CDR3 sequence: CASSLGGDPYF. The CDR3 coding sequence is TGCGCCAGCAGCCTCGGGGGGGACCCGTACTTC. The chain is built from TRBV5-1 and TRBJ2-5; TRBD2 matches at 8 bases. Germline CDR1 SGHRS, CDR2 YFSETQ. V lost 4 bases, J lost 13 bases, and 6 bases stayed unmatched. The CDR3 runs 11 residues. Supplemented by reference TRBV5-1 and TRBJ2-5, the full variable domain reads KAGVTQTPRYLIKTRGQQVTLSCSPISGHRSVSWYQQTPGQGLQFLFEYFSETQRNKGNFPGRFSGRQFSNSRSEMNVSTLELGDSALYLCASSLGGDPYFGPGTRLLVL.

A note on this clonotype: Relative to the germline gene, one junction end is altered; a read error may explain this. This chain links TRBV12-3 or TRBV12-4 with TRBJ1-5; TRBD1 agrees at 8 bases. There are 15 residues in the CDR3. CDR3 DNA: TGTGCCAGCAGTTTGACAGGGGATAGCGATCAGCCCCAGCATTTT. Translation: CASSLTGDSDQPQHF.

This clonotype turned up a few times. This sequence joins TRBV27 and TRBJ2-7, with D perhaps TRBD1 (6 bases). This CDR3 is 16 amino acids long. Germline assignment: CDR1 MNHEY and CDR2 SMNVEV (reference sequence). V was pared by 2 bases and J by 0 bases, with 14 bases between. The CDR3 loop reads CASSLQQGGSSYEQYF. The CDR3 nucleotides are TGTGCCAGCAGTTTACAACAAGGGGGAAGCTCCTACGAGCAGTACTTC.

The genes are TRBV4-1 and TRBJ2-1, with 7 bases lining up with TRBD2. The CDR3 extends over 16 amino acids. The ends lost 1 base at V and 4 bases at J; junction bases unmatched: 7. Germline CDR1 and CDR2: MGHRA and YSYEKL. The CDR3 loop reads CASSQAFLAEYNEQFF. The CDR3 region has the DNA TGCGCCAGCAGCCAAGCATTCCTAGCGGAATACAATGAGCAGTTCTTC.

The chain employs TRBV6-1 and TRBJ2-3; D is perhaps TRBD1 (6 bases). Germline CDR1 MNHNS, CDR2 SASEGT. The CDR3 totals 15 residues. The V end lost 4 bases, the J end lost 0 bases, and 11 bases lay between the germline ends. The CDR3 is CASSVTGWSTDTQYF. The DNA of the CDR3 is TGTGCCAGCAGTGTTACAGGGTGGAGCACAGATACGCAGTATTTT.

The rearrangement joins TRBV6-2 or TRBV6-3 to TRBJ2-1; 9 nucleotides line up with TRBD2. The germline CDR1 and CDR2 sequences are MNHEY and SVGEGT. V was clipped by 0 bases and J by 7 bases; unmatched bases: 7. CDR3 length: 16 amino acids. The CDR3 spells CASSYSLAGLGNEQFF. Written as DNA, the CDR3 is TGTGCCAGCAGTTACTCGCTAGCGGGACTAGGGAATGAGCAGTTCTTC.

To note about this clonotype: At one end, the junction sequence differs from germline, possibly due to a read error. The genes are TRBV3-1 and TRBJ2-5; 7 nucleotides agree with TRBD1. There are 15 residues in the CDR3. In germline, CDR1 is LGHDT, CDR2 YNNKEL (reference sequence). CDR3 nucleotides: TGTGCCAGCAGGGAGACAGGGCGCGAGGAAGAGACCAAGTACTTC. Its protein product is CASRETGREEETKYF.

This chain uses TRBV10-1 with TRBJ2-7; D is uncertain. Trimming shortened V by 2 bases and J by 0 bases, and 5 bases separated the two germline ends. The CDR3 covers 13 residues. Looked up from germline, CDR1 is WNHNN and CDR2 is SYGVQD (reference sequence). CDR3 sequence: CASSEQSSYEQYF. In DNA form, the CDR3 reads TGCGCCAGCAGTGAGCAGAGCTCCTACGAGCAGTACTTC.

The chain has TRBV11-1 and TRBJ2-6; perhaps D is TRBD1 or TRBD2 (5 bases each). CDR3 size: 14 residues. Trimming shortened V by 5 bases and J by 4 bases, and 9 bases separated the two germline ends. Germline V gene lookup returns CDR1 SGHAT and CDR2 FQDESV (reference sequence). CDR3 region: CASSVGDGANVLTF. CDR3 coding DNA: TGTGCCAGCAGCGTCGGGGACGGGGCCAACGTCCTGACTTTC.

The genes are TRBV4-2 and TRBJ1-4; D is undetermined. This CDR3 is built from 15 residues. V was pared by 4 bases and J by 0 bases, with 9 bases between. Per the germline V gene, CDR1 is LGHNA and CDR2 is YNFKEQ. CDR3: CASSLTSATNEKLFF. The CDR3 DNA follows: TGTGCCAGCAGCCTAACATCAGCAACTAATGAAAAACTGTTTTTT.

The rearrangement links TRBV2 to TRBJ1-1, with TRBD1 matching over 10 bases. Germline CDR1 SNHLY, CDR2 FYNNEI. There are 16 residues in the CDR3. V dropped 4 bases and J dropped 4; count of bases not matched to a gene: 9. CDR3 DNA: TGTGCCAGCAGTGGGACAGGGGGGCGAGGGCGCACTGAAGCTTTCTTT. As protein: CASSGTGGRGRTEAFF.

This clonotype was seen a few times. The CDR3 sequence is CASSLANLAGGYNEQFF. In DNA, the CDR3 is TGTGCCAGCAGCTTAGCAAACCTAGCGGGAGGGTACAATGAGCAGTTCTTC. The chain employs TRBV7-2 and TRBJ2-1; 12 bases fit TRBD2. Germline V gene data show CDR1 as SGHTA and CDR2 as FQGNSA. The CDR3 is 17 residues long. The V and J ends lost 0 bases and 4 bases, in that order; junction bases with no gene match: 4.

The chain combines TRBV5-6 with TRBJ2-7; tentatively, D is TRBD2 (5 bases). The CDR3 totals 14 residues. V was pared by 0 bases and J by 2 bases, with 9 bases between. The germline CDR1 and CDR2 sequences are SGHDT and YYEEEE. The CDR3 bases are TGTGCCAGCAGCTTGGTCGGGATTACCTACGAGCAGTACTTC. Translating it yields CASSLVGITYEQYF.

V is TRBV12-3 or TRBV12-4 and J is TRBJ2-2, with 13 bases aligning to TRBD2. The V segment lost 4 bases and the J segment 7 bases; nucleotides outside the gene matches: 6. The CDR3 is 16 residues long. The CDR3 region is CASSSLAGGPGGELFF. For the CDR3, the DNA is TGTGCCAGCAGTTCACTAGCGGGAGGGCCCGGCGGGGAGCTGTTTTTT.

The genes are TRBV7-2 and TRBJ2-2, with unresolved D. V was trimmed by 3 bases and J by 7 bases, leaving 6 bases between them. Germline V gene data show CDR1 as SGHTA and CDR2 as FQGNSA. The CDR3 has 12 amino acids. The CDR3 reads CASSFSFGELFF. The CDR3 DNA follows: TGTGCCAGCAGCTTTAGTTTCGGGGAGCTGTTTTTT.

The chain joins TRBV27 to TRBJ2-7; D may be TRBD1 (6 bases). The DNA end is a closer match to TRBJ2-5, so the J assignment may be wrong. The V gene's germline CDR1 is MNHEY and CDR2 SMNVEV (reference sequence). CDR3 length equals 17 residues. The CDR3 loop is CASSLSTGGAVGETQYF. The CDR3 nucleotides are TGTGCCAGCAGTTTATCGACTGGGGGCGCGGTCGGAGAGACCCAGTACTTC.

The chain carries TRBV20-1 and TRBJ2-7; TRBD1 matches at 8 bases. Germline V lookup: CDR1 DFQATT, CDR2 SNEGSKA (reference sequence). This CDR3 has 14 residues. J lost 0 bases, V lost 3 bases, and 4 bases had no gene match. Written as DNA, the CDR3 is TGCAGTGCTAGCGGCGGGACAGGCTCCTACGAGCAGTACTTC. Protein: CSASGGTGSYEQYF.

The CDR3: CASSERARYQETQYF. CDR3 sequence (DNA): TGTGCCAGCAGCGAGCGGGCGAGGTATCAAGAGACCCAGTACTTC. The chain has TRBV9 and TRBJ2-5; tentatively, D is TRBD2 (6 bases). The CDR3 extends over 15 amino acids. V was trimmed by 3 bases and J by 2 bases, leaving 14 bases between them. Germline lookup yields CDR1 SGDLS and CDR2 YYNGEE.

This rearrangement joins TRBV27 to TRBJ2-1, with 9 positions matching TRBD2. The length of the CDR3 is 15 residues. V trimming: 7 bases; J trimming: 9 bases; junction bases outside the gene matches: 13. CDR1 MNHEY and CDR2 SMNVEV come from the germline V gene (reference sequence). CDR3 sequence (DNA): TGTGCCAGCAATGTTGCGGGAGGGCCTTATGGTGAGCAGTTCTTC. It codes for CASNVAGGPYGEQFF.

This clonotype was counted a few times. The chain recombines TRBV5-1 with TRBJ2-1, with 9 nucleotides matching TRBD2. CDR1 is SGHRS and CDR2 is YFSETQ in the germline V gene. V lost 0 bases and J lost 9; bases outside the gene matches: 7. The CDR3 loop spans 15 amino acids. CDR3 in DNA: TGCGCCAGCAGCTTGGGGCTAGCGGGATTAGGTGAGCAGTTCTTC. The encoded protein is CASSLGLAGLGEQFF.